The 5 T cell receptor beta chains below come from one sample, sequenced in a study of T cell changes during pregnancy in multiple sclerosis (dated by TCRdb to about 2019). Libraries came from the immunoSEQ multiplex PCR assay. Not all clones reach the TCRdb copy of this immuneACCESS table, which keeps in-frame sequences only. Checked studies attribute under half of the gap to unresolved V genes and leave the rest unexplained. The sample includes under 75,000 clones, with 80% to 95% observed a single time. About 0.31% of the sample is in the top ten clones. The sequencing used CD4+ T cells from peripheral blood mononuclear cells, collected after pregnancy. All receptors derive from a female donor with multiple sclerosis, enrolled in a pregnancy study.

The rearrangement joins TRBV7-2 to TRBJ2-3; 11 bases map to TRBD2. Germline CDR1 SGHTA, CDR2 FQGNSA. V shed 3 bases, J shed 5 bases, and the junction held 1 base outside the gene matches. The CDR3 spans 14 residues. CDR3 DNA: TGTGCCAGCAGCTTTAGCGGGAGGGTAGATACGCAGTATTTT. Translated, it gives CASSFSGRVDTQYF.

J is TRBJ2-2 and V is TRBV5-8; perhaps TRBD1 as D (5 bases). Germline assignment: CDR1 SGHTS and CDR2 YDEGEE. The V end lost 0 bases, the J end lost 1 base, and 7 bases lay between the germline ends. This CDR3 spans 15 amino acids. Here the CDR3 reads CASSLEGQNTGELFF. The CDR3 coding sequence is TGTGCCAGCAGCTTGGAGGGGCAGAACACCGGGGAGCTGTTTTTT.

This chain connects TRBV29-1 to TRBJ1-1, with TRBD1 matching 7 bases. The trim removed 5 bases at V and 5 bases at J, leaving 11 bases unmatched. The CDR3 is 14 amino acids. Germline V gives CDR1 SQVTM, CDR2 ANQGSEA. In nucleotides, the CDR3 is TGCAGCGTTCAATTCACAGGGGTTAGGACTGAAGCTTTCTTT. This codes for CSVQFTGVRTEAFF.

This CDR3 is CASSFFPSSYNSPLHF. CDR3 nucleotide sequence: TGTGCCAGCAGTTTTTTCCCGAGCTCCTATAATTCACCCCTCCACTTT. The V call is TRBV27, the J call TRBJ1-6; D not resolved. V was cut by 3 bases and J by 0 bases, with 9 bases left in between. The CDR3 loop spans 16 amino acids. Germline loops: CDR1 MNHEY, CDR2 SMNVEV (reference sequence).

The chain employs TRBV11-2 and TRBJ1-1; tentative D call: TRBD1 (5 bases). CDR1 and CDR2 from the germline V gene are SGHAT and FQNNGV. The V and J ends lost 4 bases and 0 bases respectively, with 9 bases between them. The CDR3 length is 14 residues. The CDR3 loop reads CASSSDTMNTEAFF. The CDR3 nucleotides are TGTGCCAGCAGCTCGGACACCATGAACACTGAAGCTTTCTTT.